The present entry profiles one T cell receptor (beta chain) with its context. Its specificity is not known. For the second PCR, which ran for about 6 to 11 cycles, a sample-barcoded 5' primer and a J-beta primer mix were used. Each CDR3 protein is one row after TCRdb ran MiXCR on the 5' RACE reads. The repertoire holds 750,000 to 950,000 distinct CDR3 sequences, with 25% to 30% as singletons. These data belong to a study of blood T cells in healthy people across ages. V gave up 3 bases and J gave up 8 bases, with 16 bases separating them. Germline CDR1 reads SQVTM; CDR2 reads ANQGSEA. CDR3 length equals 13 residues. Points from the study as a whole: Any conclusive comparison of naive versus antigen-experienced cells was prevented by using unsorted PBMCs. Per-million-T-cell TCR beta diversity fell roughly linearly with age.

This sample also appeared in a second study, on T cells of mothers and their children.

The sample comprised blood. The sequence was obtained from a woman aged 40 to 50 in good health. The chain employs TRBV29-1 and TRBJ1-1; possible D gene TRBD1, 5 bases. CDR3 coding DNA: TGCAGCGTTGAGATACCCGGGACCGTAGAAGCTTTCTTT. Its translation: CSVEIPGTVEAFF.